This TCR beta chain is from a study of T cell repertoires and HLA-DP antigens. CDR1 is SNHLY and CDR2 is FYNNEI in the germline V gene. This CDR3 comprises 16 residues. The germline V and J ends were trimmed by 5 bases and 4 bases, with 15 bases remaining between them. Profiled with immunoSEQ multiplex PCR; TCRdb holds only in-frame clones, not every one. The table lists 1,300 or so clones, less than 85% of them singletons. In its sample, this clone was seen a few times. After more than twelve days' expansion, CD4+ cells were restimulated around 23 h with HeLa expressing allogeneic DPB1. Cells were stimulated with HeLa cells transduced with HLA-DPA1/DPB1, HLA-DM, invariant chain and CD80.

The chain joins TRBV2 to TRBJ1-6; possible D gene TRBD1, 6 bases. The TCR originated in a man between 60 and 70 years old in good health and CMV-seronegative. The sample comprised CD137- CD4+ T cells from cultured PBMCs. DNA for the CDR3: TGTGCCAGCAGTATCCAAATAGGGGGATATAATTCACCCCTCCACTTT. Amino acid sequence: CASSIQIGGYNSPLHF.